The T cell receptor (beta chain) described here comes from a study of OX40 agonist ivuxolimab in advanced cancers. Measured with immunoSEQ multiplex PCR; TCRdb has only the in-frame clones, and not every one. The sample holds about 89,000 clones, about 88% seen once. This TCR came from an adult with an advanced solid tumor such as melanoma, head and neck, liver or kidney cancer. Source: CD4+ or CD8+ T cells sorted from blood, taken in a trial of the OX40 agonist ivuxolimab.

The CDR3 protein is CASSLISGTGLSYEQYF. In nucleotides, the CDR3 is TGTGCCAGCTCACTCATATCCGGGACAGGTCTTTCCTACGAGCAGTACTTC. V is TRBV18 and J is TRBJ2-7, with 8 bases lining up with TRBD1. CDR1 KGHSH and CDR2 LQKENI come from the germline V gene. V gave up 4 bases and J gave up 1 base; unmatched junction bases: 12. The CDR3 covers 17 residues. The full variable domain, in which reference TRBV18 and TRBJ2-7 provide the parts outside the CDR3, is NAGVMQNPRHLVRRRGQEARLRCSPMKGHSHVYWYRQLPEEGLKFMVYLQKENIIDESGMPKERFSAEFPKEGPSILRIQQVVRGDSAAYFCASSLISGTGLSYEQYFGPGTRLTVT.